This T cell receptor beta chain came from a study of CD8+CD57+ T cells in acquired aplastic anemia. Genomic DNA, serving as template, underwent TCR beta VDJ and CDR3 profiling. TCRdb reprocessed the reads with MiXCR, giving one entry per CDR3 protein. The data show 200,000 to 300,000 distinct CDR3 sequences, more than 40% seen once. In its sample, this clonotype was seen many times. What it recognizes is unknown. Study-wide results and limits: Patient and control CD8+ Simpson's diversity was not significantly different. Patients and controls shared 25 to 30 CD8+ CDR3 sequences, which appeared highly expressed in patients and within their immunodominant clones.

Flow cytometry had shown expanded CD8+CD57+ cells in the patients chosen for sequencing. Patients, without exception, had severe acquired aplastic anemia. Material: sorted CD4+, CD8+, or CD8+CD57+ T cells (not recorded which) from PBMCs. This clonotype originated in a human donor with aplastic anemia.

CDR3 in amino acids: CASSSAVAANYGYTF. As DNA, the CDR3 is TGTGCCAGTAGTAGTGCCGTGGCGGCGAACTATGGCTACACCTTC. The chain couples TRBV19 to TRBJ1-2; no reliable D call. The CDR3 sequence is 15 residues long. V shed 4 bases and J shed 2 bases, with 14 bases lying between them. Germline V lookup: CDR1 LNHDA, CDR2 SQIVND (reference sequence).